This T cell receptor beta chain was profiled in a study of shared clonotypes between healthy human individuals. Libraries were prepared by immunoSEQ multiplex PCR; TCRdb keeps only in-frame clonotypes and omits some of them. The sample contains around 600,000 clones, roughly 98% of which appear only once. General study points: Estimated richness was generally greater in naive than memory subsets.

The junction had 15 bases not matched to a gene; V was cut back by 4 bases and J by 9 bases. The CDR3 has 16 residues. The germline gives CDR1 GTSNPN, CDR2 SVGIG (reference sequence). Naive-designated CD8 cells lacked CD45RO, were positively enriched for CCR7, and omitted terminally differentiated effector memory CD45RA+ cells. Of note for this clone: The antigen remains undetermined.

The sequence was obtained from a man younger than 45 in good health. The chain carries TRBV30 and TRBJ2-1, with TRBD1 matching 10 bases. The specimen sequenced was naive CD8+ T cells sorted from blood. The CDR3 sequence: CAWISHRGQGVGEQFF. The CDR3 region has the DNA TGTGCCTGGATTTCTCACCGAGGACAGGGGGTAGGTGAGCAGTTCTTC.